This T cell receptor (beta chain) derives from a study of OX40 agonist ivuxolimab in advanced cancers. Regarding the study as a whole: Relative to CD4+ cells, CD8+ T cells on average had more expanded clones.

The CDR3 is 12 residues long. V lost 0 bases to trimming and J lost 6 bases, with 6 bases between them. In germline, CDR1 is SGHVS, CDR2 FQNEAQ. The assay was immunoSEQ multiplex PCR, and TCRdb's table has in-frame clones only and misses some. The table lists around 140,000 clones, about nine tenths of them singletons. This clone was recorded once. What it binds is not known. This chain connects TRBV7-8 to TRBJ2-7; no definite D call. Sequenced material: CD4+ or CD8+ T cells sorted from blood, taken in a trial of the OX40 agonist ivuxolimab. This receptor was identified in an adult with an advanced solid tumor such as melanoma, head and neck, liver or kidney cancer. CDR3 residues: CASSLATGEQYF. CDR3 coding DNA: TGTGCCAGCAGCTTAGCAACGGGCGAGCAGTACTTC.